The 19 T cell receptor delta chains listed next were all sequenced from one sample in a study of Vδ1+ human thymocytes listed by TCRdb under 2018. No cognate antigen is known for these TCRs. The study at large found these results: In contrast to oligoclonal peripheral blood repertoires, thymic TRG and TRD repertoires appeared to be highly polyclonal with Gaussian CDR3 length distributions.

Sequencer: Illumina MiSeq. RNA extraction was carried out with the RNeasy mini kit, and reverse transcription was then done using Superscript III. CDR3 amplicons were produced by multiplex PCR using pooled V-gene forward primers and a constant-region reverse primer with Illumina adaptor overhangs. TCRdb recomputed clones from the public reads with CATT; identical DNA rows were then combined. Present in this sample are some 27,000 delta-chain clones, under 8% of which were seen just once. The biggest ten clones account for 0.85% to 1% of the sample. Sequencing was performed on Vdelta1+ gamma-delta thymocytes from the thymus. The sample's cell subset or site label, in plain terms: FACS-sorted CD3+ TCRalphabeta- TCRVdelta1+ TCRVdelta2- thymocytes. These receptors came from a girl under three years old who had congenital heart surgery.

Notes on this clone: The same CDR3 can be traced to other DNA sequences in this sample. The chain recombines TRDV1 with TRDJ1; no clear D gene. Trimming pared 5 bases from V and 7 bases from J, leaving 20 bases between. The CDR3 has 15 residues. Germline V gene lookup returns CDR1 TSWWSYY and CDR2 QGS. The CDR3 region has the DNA TGTGCTCTTGGGAGGTCTACAGTCGGCTGTGGTAAACTCATCTTT. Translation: CALGRSTVGCGKLIF.

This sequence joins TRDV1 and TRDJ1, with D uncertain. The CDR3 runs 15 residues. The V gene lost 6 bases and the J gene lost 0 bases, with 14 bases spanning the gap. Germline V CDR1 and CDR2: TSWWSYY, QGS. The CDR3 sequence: CALGSPRLYTDKLIF. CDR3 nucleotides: TGTGCTCTTGGCTCCCCTCGGCTGTACACCGATAAACTCATCTTT.

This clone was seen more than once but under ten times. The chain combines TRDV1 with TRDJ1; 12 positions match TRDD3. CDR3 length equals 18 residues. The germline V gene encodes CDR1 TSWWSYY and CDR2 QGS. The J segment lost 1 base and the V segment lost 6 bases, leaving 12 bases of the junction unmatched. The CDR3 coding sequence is TGTGCTCTTGGAGGAGAGGGACTGGGGGATACTGGCACCGATAAACTCATCTTT. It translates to CALGGEGLGDTGTDKLIF.

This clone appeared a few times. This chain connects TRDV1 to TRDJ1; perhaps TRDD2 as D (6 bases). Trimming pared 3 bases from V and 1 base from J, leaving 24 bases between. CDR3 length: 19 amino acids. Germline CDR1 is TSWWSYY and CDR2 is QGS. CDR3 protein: CALGEAPTTEGPCTDKLIF. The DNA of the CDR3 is TGTGCTCTTGGGGAGGCTCCTACAACTGAGGGACCGTGCACCGATAAACTCATCTTT.

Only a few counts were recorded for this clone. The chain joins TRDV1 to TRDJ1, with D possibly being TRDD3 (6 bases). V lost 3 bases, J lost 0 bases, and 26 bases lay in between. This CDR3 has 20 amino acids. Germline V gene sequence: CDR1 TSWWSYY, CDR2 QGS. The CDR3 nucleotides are TGTGCTCTTGGGGAGAAATGGGCTCTCCCTGGGGCTCCGTACACCGATAAACTCATCTTT. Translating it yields CALGEKWALPGAPYTDKLIF.

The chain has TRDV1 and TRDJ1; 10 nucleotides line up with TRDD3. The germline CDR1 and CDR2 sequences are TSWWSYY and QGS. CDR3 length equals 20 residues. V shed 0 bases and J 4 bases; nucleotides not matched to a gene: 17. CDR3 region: CALGELTPLYWGIGLDKLIF. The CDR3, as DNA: TGTGCTCTTGGGGAACTTACGCCCCTGTACTGGGGGATCGGACTCGATAAACTCATCTTT.

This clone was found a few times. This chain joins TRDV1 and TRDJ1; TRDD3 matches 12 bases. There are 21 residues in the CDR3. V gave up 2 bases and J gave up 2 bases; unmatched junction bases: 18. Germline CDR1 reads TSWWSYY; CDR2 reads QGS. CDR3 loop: CALGESPSSTGGYSGTDKLIF. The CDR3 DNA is TGTGCTCTTGGGGAAAGTCCGTCCTCTACTGGGGGATACAGTGGGACCGATAAACTCATCTTT.

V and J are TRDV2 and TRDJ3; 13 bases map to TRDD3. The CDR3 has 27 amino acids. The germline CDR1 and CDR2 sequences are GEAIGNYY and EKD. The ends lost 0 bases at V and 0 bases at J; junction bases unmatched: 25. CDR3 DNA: TGTGCCTGTGACACCGGGGGTAAGACCAACTACTGGGGGATACGGATTAAGAGCTCCTGGGACACCCGACAGATGTTTTTC. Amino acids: CACDTGGKTNYWGIRIKSSWDTRQMFF.

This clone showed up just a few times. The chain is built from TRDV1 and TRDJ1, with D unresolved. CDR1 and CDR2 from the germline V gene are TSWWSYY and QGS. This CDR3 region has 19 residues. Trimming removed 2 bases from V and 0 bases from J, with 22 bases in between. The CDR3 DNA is TGTGCTCTTGGGGAATTTTCTCCCAGCTGGAAGAGGTACACCGATAAACTCATCTTT. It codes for CALGEFSPSWKRYTDKLIF.

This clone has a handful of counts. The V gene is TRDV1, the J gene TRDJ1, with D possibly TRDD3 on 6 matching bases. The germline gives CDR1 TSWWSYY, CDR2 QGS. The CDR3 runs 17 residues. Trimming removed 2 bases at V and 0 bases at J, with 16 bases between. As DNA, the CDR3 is TGTGCTCTTGGGGAAAGGGTCGGGGATCCTGACACCGATAAACTCATCTTT. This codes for CALGERVGDPDTDKLIF.

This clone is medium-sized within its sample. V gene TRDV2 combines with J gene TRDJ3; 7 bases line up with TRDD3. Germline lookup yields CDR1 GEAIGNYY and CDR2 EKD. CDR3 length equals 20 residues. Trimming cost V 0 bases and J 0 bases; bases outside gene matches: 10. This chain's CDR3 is CACDTEEGGCNSWDTRQMFF. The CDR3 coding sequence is TGTGCCTGTGACACCGAGGAAGGGGGATGCAACTCCTGGGACACCCGACAGATGTTTTTC.

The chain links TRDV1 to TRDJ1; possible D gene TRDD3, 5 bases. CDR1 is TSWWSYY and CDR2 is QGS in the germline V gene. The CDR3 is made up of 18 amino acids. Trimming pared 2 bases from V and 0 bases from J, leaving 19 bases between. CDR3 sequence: CALGEDWYPGDNTDKLIF. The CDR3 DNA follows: TGTGCTCTTGGGGAAGATTGGTACCCCGGGGACAACACCGATAAACTCATCTTT.

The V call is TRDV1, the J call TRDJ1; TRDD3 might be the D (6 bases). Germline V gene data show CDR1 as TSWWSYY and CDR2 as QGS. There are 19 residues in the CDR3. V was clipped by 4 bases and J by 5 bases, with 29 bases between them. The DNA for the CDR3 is TGTGCTCTTGGGGCCATCCGAAACGTGGCAAGGGGATGTGCGGATAAACTCATCTTT. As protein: CALGAIRNVARGCADKLIF.

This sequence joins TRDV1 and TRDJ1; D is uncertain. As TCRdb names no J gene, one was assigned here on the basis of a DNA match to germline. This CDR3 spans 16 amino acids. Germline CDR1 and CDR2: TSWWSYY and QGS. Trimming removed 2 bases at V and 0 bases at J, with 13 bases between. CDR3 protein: CALGEIVRGYTDKLIF. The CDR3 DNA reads TGTGCTCTTGGGGAAATTGTCCGGGGTTACACCGATAAACTCATCTTT.

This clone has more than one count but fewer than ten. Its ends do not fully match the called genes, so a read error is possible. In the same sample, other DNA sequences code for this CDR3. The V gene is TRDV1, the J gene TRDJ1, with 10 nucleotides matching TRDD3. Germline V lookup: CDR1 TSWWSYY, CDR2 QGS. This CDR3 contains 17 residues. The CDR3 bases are TGTGCTCTTGGGGAAGGAGGGGGATACGCCCACACCGATAAGCTCATCTTT. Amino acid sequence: CALGEGGGYAHTDKLIF.

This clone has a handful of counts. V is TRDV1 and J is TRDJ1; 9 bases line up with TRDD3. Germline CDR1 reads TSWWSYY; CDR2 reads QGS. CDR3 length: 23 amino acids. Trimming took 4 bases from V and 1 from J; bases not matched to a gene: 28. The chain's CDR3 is CALGVRGSKTLLGGYSGTDKLIF. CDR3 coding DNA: TGTGCTCTTGGGGTCCGAGGGAGTAAGACATTACTGGGGGGATACTCGGGCACCGATAAACTCATCTTT.

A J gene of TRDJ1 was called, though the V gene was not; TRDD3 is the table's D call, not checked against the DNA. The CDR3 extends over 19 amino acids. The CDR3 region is CALGRGLRHRGDYTDKLIF. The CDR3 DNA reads TGCGCTCTTGGACGGGGACTTCGTCATCGGGGGGATTACACCGATAAACTCATCTTT.

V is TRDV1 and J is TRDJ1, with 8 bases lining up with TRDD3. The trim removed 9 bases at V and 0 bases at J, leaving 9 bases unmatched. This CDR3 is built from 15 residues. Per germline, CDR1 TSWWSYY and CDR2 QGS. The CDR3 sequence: CALVAGGVYTDKLIF. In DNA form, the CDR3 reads TGTGCTCTAGTCGCTGGGGGAGTGTACACCGATAAACTCATCTTT.

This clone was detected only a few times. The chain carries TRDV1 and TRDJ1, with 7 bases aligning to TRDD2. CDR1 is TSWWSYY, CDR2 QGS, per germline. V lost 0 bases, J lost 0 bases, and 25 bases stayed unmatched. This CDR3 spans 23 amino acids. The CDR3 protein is CALGELWPSFFLTAAANTDKLIF. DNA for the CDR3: TGTGCTCTTGGGGAACTTTGGCCTTCCTTCTTTTTAACTGCTGCGGCCAACACCGATAAACTCATCTTT.